The 8 T cell receptor beta chains reported below all come from one sample, sequenced in a study of CD8 T cells in Susac syndrome. Roughly 0.45 to 1 ug RNA was reverse transcribed with random hexamers. TCRdb analysed the immunoSEQ multiplex PCR reads with MiXCR anew, one entry per CDR3 protein. The sample includes 190,000 or so distinct CDR3 sequences, around 96% of them seen just once. The sequencing input was CD4+ T cells from PBMCs. The receptors stem from a human donor with multiple sclerosis.

The chain employs TRBV12-3 or TRBV12-4 and TRBJ2-6; the D gene is possibly TRBD2 (5 bases). V was shortened by 2 bases and J by 2 bases, with 7 bases between the two germline ends. There are 15 residues in the CDR3. CDR3 protein: CASSLRGAGANVLTF. DNA of the CDR3: TGTGCCAGCAGTTTACGGGGTGCTGGGGCCAACGTCCTGACTTTC.

This rearrangement joins TRBV2 to TRBJ1-1; D possibly corresponds to TRBD1 (5 bases). The germline V and J ends were trimmed by 3 bases and 6 bases, with 11 bases remaining between them. Germline V gene sequence: CDR1 SNHLY, CDR2 FYNNEI. The CDR3 contains 13 residues. The CDR3 bases are TGTGCCAGCAGTGATAGGGGAAGGGCTGAAGCTTTCTTT. Translated: CASSDRGRAEAFF.

V usage is TRBV7-9 and J usage is TRBJ2-7; the D gene is possibly TRBD2 (5 bases). Trimming left V 5 bases short and J 2 bases short, with 16 bases between. CDR3 length: 15 residues. Germline-derived CDR1 and CDR2 are SEHNR and FQNEAQ (reference sequence). Here the CDR3 reads CASSAAGEPPYEQYF. The CDR3 DNA sequence: TGTGCCAGCAGCGCCGCCGGGGAACCTCCCTACGAGCAGTACTTC.

The CDR3 bases are TGTGCCAGCAGCCAGTTAGGCACCGGGGAGCTGTTTTTT. Translating it yields CASSQLGTGELFF. The chain has TRBV3-1 and TRBJ2-2; the D is unclear. The CDR3 totals 13 residues. Germline V CDR1 and CDR2: LGHDT, YNNKEL (reference sequence). V lost 3 bases and J 4 bases, leaving 6 bases between the germline ends.

The V call is TRBV3-1, the J call TRBJ2-1; D unclear. Germline V gene data show CDR1 as LGHDT and CDR2 as YNNKEL (reference sequence). Trimming cost V 5 bases and J 6 bases, with 8 bases left between them. This CDR3 spans 12 amino acids. The CDR3 coding sequence is TGTGCCAGCAGCTTCCGGATCAATGAGCAGTTCTTC. Its protein is CASSFRINEQFF.

CDR3 bases: TGTGCCAGCAGCTCCGGGACAGGGGCCGTGGGGGAGCAGTTCTTC. It yields the protein CASSSGTGAVGEQFF. The chain recombines TRBV28 with TRBJ2-1, with 10 bases matching TRBD1. The CDR3 loop spans 15 amino acids. Germline CDR1 reads MDHEN; CDR2 reads SYDVKM. The junction had 12 bases not matched to a gene; V was cut back by 6 bases and J by 10 bases.

V gene TRBV20-1 combines with J gene TRBJ2-7; D is perhaps TRBD1 or TRBD2 (6 bases each). The ends were cut back, 1 base at V and 7 bases at J, with 14 bases in the middle. CDR1 and CDR2 (germline): DFQATT, SNEGSKA (reference sequence). This CDR3 has 13 amino acids. This CDR3 reads CSARGGAVWEQYF. For the CDR3, the DNA is TGCAGTGCTAGAGGGGGGGCAGTCTGGGAGCAGTACTTC.

This clonotype was recorded only once. The rearrangement uses TRBV20-1 and TRBJ1-4; TRBD1 agrees at 7 bases. The CDR3 totals 14 residues. J was trimmed by 10 bases and V by 7 bases; bases with no gene match: 15. CDR1 and CDR2 (germline): DFQATT, SNEGSKA (reference sequence). CDR3 sequence (DNA): TGCAGTGTCCGGACAGGCGGGGTCAAGGGAAAACTGTTTTTT. Amino acids: CSVRTGGVKGKLFF.